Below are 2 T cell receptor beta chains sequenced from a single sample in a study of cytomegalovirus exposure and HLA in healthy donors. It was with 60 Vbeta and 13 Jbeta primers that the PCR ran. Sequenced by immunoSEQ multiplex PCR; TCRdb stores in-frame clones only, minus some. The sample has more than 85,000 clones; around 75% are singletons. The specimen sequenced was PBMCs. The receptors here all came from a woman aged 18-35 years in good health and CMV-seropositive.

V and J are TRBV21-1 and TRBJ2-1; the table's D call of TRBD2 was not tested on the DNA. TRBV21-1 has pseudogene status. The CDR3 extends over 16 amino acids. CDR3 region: CASSKAGLAGGGEQFF. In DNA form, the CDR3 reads TGTGCCAGCAGCAAAGCCGGACTAGCGGGAGGTGGTGAGCAGTTCTTC.

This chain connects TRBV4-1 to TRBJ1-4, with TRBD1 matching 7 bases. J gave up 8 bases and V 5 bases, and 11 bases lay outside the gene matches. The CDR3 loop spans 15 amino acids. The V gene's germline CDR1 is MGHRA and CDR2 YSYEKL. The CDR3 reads CASSKAGQDGEKLFF. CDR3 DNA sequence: TGCGCCAGCAGCAAAGCCGGACAGGACGGCGAAAAACTGTTTTTT.